The clone carrying this T cell receptor beta chain was seen a handful of times. This entry comes from a study of CD8+ T cells in alopecia areata. The sequencing template was cDNA reverse transcribed from extracted RNA. Measured with immunoSEQ multiplex PCR; TCRdb has only the in-frame clones, and not every one. The sample includes about 150,000 clones, roughly 64% of them seen just once. Germline CDR1 is SQVTM and CDR2 is ANQGSEA. CDR3 length: 13 amino acids. The ends were cut back, 6 bases at V and 2 bases at J, with 8 bases in the middle. The chain links TRBV29-1 to TRBJ1-6, with TRBD1 as a possible D gene (5 bases). The source was CD4+ T cells sorted from blood, collected at week 0. The sequence came from a human donor with alopecia areata. CDR3 sequence reads: CSVTVTYNSPLHF. DNA for the CDR3: TGCAGCGTGACAGTGACCTATAATTCACCCCTCCACTTT.